Below are 9 T cell receptor beta chains sequenced from a single sample in a study of CD8 T cells in ankylosing spondylitis. Antigen specificity for these receptors is unknown. TCRdb fed the 5' RACE reads into MiXCR, producing one record per CDR3 protein. The sample includes under 450,000 distinct CDR3 sequences, roughly a sixth seen only once; the top ten take 1%. Study observations and caveats: Among TCR beta sequences, a motif of under ten highly homologous variants appeared characteristic of ankylosing spondylitis blood.

Sequencing was performed on blood, either unsorted or a sorted T cell fraction (not recorded which). Receptors were obtained from a male donor with ankylosing spondylitis.

This clonotype was observed a few times. CDR3 region: CAGGSYNEQFF. The CDR3 DNA follows: TGTGCGGGAGGGTCCTACAATGAGCAGTTCTTC. The chain links TRBV30 to TRBJ2-1; 7 bases are a match to TRBD2. In germline, CDR1 is GTSNPN, CDR2 SVGIG (reference sequence). The CDR3 totals 11 residues.

This clonotype was observed a few times. This chain joins TRBV11-2 and TRBJ2-3; D unresolved. The germline V gene encodes CDR1 SGHAT and CDR2 FQNNGV. Deletions cut 1 base from V and 4 bases from J, with 12 bases between. The CDR3 totals 15 residues. Here the CDR3 DNA reads TGTGCCAGCAGCTTAGTAAGCCGGTACGCAGATACGCAGTATTTT. The encoded protein is CASSLVSRYADTQYF. The complete variable domain, with remaining parts taken from reference TRBV11-2 and TRBJ2-3, reads EAGVAQSPRYKIIEKRQSVAFWCNPISGHATLYWYQQILGQGPKLLIQFQNNGVVDDSQLPKDRFSAERLKGVDSTLKIQPAKLEDSAVYLCASSLVSRYADTQYFGPGTRLTVL.

The V and J genes are TRBV28 and TRBJ1-6, with unresolved D. V shed 4 bases and J shed 6 bases, with 4 bases lying between them. Germline-derived CDR1 and CDR2 are MDHEN and SYDVKM. CDR3 size: 12 residues. The CDR3 protein is CASSSINSPLHF. CDR3 bases: TGTGCCAGCAGTTCCATTAATTCACCCCTCCACTTT.

The V and J genes are TRBV2 and TRBJ2-2, with 9 bases fitting TRBD1. The J segment lost 5 bases and the V segment lost 11 bases, leaving 9 bases of the junction unmatched. The CDR3 totals 14 residues. The germline V gene has CDR1 SNHLY and CDR2 FYNNEI. The CDR3 reads CAGGTGLRTGELFF. The CDR3 DNA is TGTGCCGGAGGGACAGGGCTTAGAACCGGGGAGCTGTTTTTT.

V is TRBV5-1 and J is TRBJ2-7, with D unresolved. Germline V lookup: CDR1 SGHRS, CDR2 YFSETQ. Trimming took off 3 bases at V and 2 bases at J, with 9 bases between the two ends. The CDR3 sequence is 13 residues long. The chain's CDR3 is CASSSSNTYEQYF. The CDR3, as DNA: TGCGCCAGCAGCTCCTCGAACACCTACGAGCAGTACTTC.

V is TRBV9 and J is TRBJ2-5; D not resolved. Trimming stripped 0 bases from V and 2 bases from J, with 8 bases between. This CDR3 is built from 14 residues. Germline V gene lookup returns CDR1 SGDLS and CDR2 YYNGEE. The DNA of the CDR3 is TGTGCCAGCAGCGTAGGAGCTCTACAAGAGACCCAGTACTTC. Residues: CASSVGALQETQYF.

V and J are TRBV5-1 and TRBJ1-2; D remains unclear. CDR3 length: 13 amino acids. Between the trimmed V and J ends, which lost 0 bases and 3 bases, there was a span of 6 bases. The germline V gene has CDR1 SGHRS and CDR2 YFSETQ. The CDR3 region is CASSLAQHYGYTF. The CDR3 DNA follows: TGCGCCAGCAGCTTGGCGCAGCACTATGGCTACACCTTC.

The chain joins TRBV7-8 to TRBJ1-3; D call uncertain. The CDR3 totals 15 residues. CDR1 and CDR2 (germline): SGHVS, FQNEAQ. Trimming removed 5 bases at V and 0 bases at J, with 11 bases between. This CDR3 reads CASSPRLNSGNTIYF. CDR3 DNA sequence: TGTGCCAGCAGCCCCCGACTGAACTCTGGAAACACCATATATTTT.

V is TRBV18 and J is TRBJ1-2; D may be TRBD1 (6 bases). Trimming cost V 4 bases and J 3 bases, with 21 bases left between them. CDR3 size: 17 residues. The germline V gene encodes CDR1 KGHSH and CDR2 LQKENI. The CDR3 bases are TGTGCCAGCTCACTGGGCAGGGGTGCCTCCGGTGACTATGGCTACACCTTC. It encodes CASSLGRGASGDYGYTF.